A single T cell receptor beta chain is shown here with its context. cDNA reverse transcribed from extracted RNA served as the sequencing template. The assay was immunoSEQ multiplex PCR, and TCRdb's table has in-frame clones only and misses some. This table holds about 120,000 clones, about three fifths found once. Treatment in this sample: oral pan-JAK inhibitor, 5-10 mg twice daily. Sorting of PBMCs yielded the CD4+ and CD8+ T cells. These data originate in a study of CD8+ T cells in alopecia areata. V was cut by 6 bases and J by 6 bases, with 12 bases left in between. This CDR3 region has 12 residues. From germline, CDR1 is SQVTM and CDR2 ANQGSEA.

The material sequenced was CD8+ T cells sorted from blood, taken at week 4, from a patient treated with tofacitinib. This chain uses TRBV29-1 with TRBJ2-1, with D tentatively TRBD1 (6 bases). This sequence originates from a human donor with alopecia areata. The CDR3 DNA is TGCAGCGTCGTGGACAGATTCAATGAGCAGTTCTTC. Its translation: CSVVDRFNEQFF.